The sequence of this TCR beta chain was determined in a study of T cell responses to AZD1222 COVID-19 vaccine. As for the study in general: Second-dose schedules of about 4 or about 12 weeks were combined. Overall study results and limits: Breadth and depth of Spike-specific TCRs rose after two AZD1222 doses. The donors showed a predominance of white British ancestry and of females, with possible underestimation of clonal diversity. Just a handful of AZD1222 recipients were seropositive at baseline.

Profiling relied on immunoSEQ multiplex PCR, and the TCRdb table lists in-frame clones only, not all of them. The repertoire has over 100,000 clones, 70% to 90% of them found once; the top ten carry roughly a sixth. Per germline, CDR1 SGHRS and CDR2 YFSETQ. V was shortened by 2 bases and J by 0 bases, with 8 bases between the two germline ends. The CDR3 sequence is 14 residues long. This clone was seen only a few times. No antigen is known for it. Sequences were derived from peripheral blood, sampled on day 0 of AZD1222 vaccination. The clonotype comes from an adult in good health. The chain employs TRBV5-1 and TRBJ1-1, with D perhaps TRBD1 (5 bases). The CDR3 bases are TGCGCCAGCAGCTTCCAGGGAATGAACACTGAAGCTTTCTTT. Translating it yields CASSFQGMNTEAFF.